Presented here are 2 T cell receptor beta chains from one specimen sequenced in a study of identical twins. Using its own MiXCR run on the 5' RACE reads, TCRdb lists one record per CDR3 protein. The sample has about 460,000 distinct CDR3 sequences; 12% to 15% are singletons. These data were also reused for a study on yellow fever vaccine responses in identical twins.

Sequencing input: CD4+ T cells sorted from blood. The receptors were sampled from a woman under 30 in good health.

This clonotype has a handful of counts. V is TRBV15 and J is TRBJ2-1; 7 nucleotides line up with TRBD1. This CDR3 is 16 amino acids long. Germline V gives CDR1 LNHNV, CDR2 YYDKDF (reference sequence). The ends lost 1 base at V and 8 bases at J; junction bases unmatched: 11. The CDR3 reads CATSRGLTGRFDEQFF. The DNA for the CDR3 is TGTGCCACCAGCAGAGGTTTGACAGGGCGGTTTGATGAGCAGTTCTTC.

The rearrangement links TRBV6-1 to TRBJ2-3; a possible D gene is TRBD2 (5 bases). V was clipped by 5 bases and J by 4 bases, with 13 bases between them. Germline CDR1 is MNHNS and CDR2 is SASEGT. The CDR3 is 14 residues long. CDR3 residues: CASSPASRADTQYF. CDR3 DNA sequence: TGTGCCAGCAGTCCAGCGTCGAGGGCAGATACGCAGTATTTT.